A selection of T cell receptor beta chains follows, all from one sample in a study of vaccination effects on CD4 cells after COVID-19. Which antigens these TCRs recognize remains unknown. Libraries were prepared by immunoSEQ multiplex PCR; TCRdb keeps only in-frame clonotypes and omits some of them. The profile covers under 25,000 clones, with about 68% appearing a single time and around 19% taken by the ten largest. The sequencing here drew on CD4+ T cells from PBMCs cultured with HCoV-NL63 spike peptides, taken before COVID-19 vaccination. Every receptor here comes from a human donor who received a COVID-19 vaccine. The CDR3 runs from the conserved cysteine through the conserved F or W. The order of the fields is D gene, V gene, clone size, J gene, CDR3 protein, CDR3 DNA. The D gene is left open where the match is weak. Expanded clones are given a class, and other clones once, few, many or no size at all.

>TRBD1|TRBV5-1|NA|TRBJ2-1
CASSLVGQGWNEQFF
TGCGCCAGCAGCTTGGTAGGACAGGGGTGGAATGAGCAGTTCTTC
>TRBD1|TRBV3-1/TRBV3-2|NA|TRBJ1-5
CASSLSDRQHQPQHF
TGTGCCAGCAGCCTTTCGGACAGGCAACATCAGCCCCAGCATTTT
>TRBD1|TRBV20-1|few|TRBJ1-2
CSATGQGYTF
TGCAGTGCTACGGGACAGGGCTACACCTTC
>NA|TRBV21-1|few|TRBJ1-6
CASSKLPTGSPLHF
TGTGCCAGCAGCAAGCTCCCCACGGGGTCACCCCTCCACTTT
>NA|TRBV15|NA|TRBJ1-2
CATSRDTNYGYTF
TGTGCCACCAGCAGAGATACTAACTATGGCTACACCTTC
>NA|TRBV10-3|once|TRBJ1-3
CAISAGGGNTIYF
TGTGCCATCAGTGCGGGCGGTGGAAACACCATATATTTT
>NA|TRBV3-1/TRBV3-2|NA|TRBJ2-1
CASSQLPDGAYNEQFF
TGTGCCAGCAGCCAATTACCGGATGGTGCGTACAATGAGCAGTTCTTC
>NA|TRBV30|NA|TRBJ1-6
CAWESSYNSPLHF
TGTGCCTGGGAGAGCTCCTATAATTCACCCCTCCACTTT
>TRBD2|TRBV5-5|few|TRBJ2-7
CASTARGGFHEQYF
TGTGCCAGCACCGCCCGGGGGGGGTTCCACGAGCAGTACTTC
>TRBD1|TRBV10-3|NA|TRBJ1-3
CAIRSDREGNTIYF
TGTGCCATCAGGTCGGACAGGGAAGGAAACACCATATATTTT
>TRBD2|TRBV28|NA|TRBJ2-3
CASRLAGEATDTQYF
TGTGCCAGCAGACTAGCGGGAGAGGCCACAGATACGCAGTATTTT
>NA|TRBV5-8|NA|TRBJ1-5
CASSSRGPQHF
TGTGCCAGCAGCTCCCGAGGGCCCCAGCATTTT
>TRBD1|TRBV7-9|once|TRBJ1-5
CASSATGVQGNQPQHF
TGTGCCAGCAGCGCAACAGGGGTTCAGGGCAATCAGCCCCAGCATTTT
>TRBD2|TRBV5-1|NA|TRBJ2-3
CASNKRGADTQYF
TGCGCCAGCAATAAGCGGGGGGCAGATACGCAGTATTTT
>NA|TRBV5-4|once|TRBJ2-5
CASSLAGAGEETQYF
TGTGCCAGCAGCTTGGCCGGGGCAGGGGAGGAGACCCAGTACTTC
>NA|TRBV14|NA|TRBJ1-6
CASSGWGRTSPLHF
TGTGCCAGCAGCGGATGGGGGAGGACTTCACCCCTCCACTTT
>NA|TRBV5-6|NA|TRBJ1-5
CASSLWGNQPQHF
TGTGCCAGCAGCTTATGGGGGAATCAGCCCCAGCATTTT
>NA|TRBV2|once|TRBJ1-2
CASRGTLTNYGYTF
TGTGCCAGCAGGGGGACCTTAACTAACTATGGCTACACCTTC
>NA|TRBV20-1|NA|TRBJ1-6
CSASPRGDYNSPLHF
TGCAGTGCTAGTCCCCGGGGGGACTATAATTCACCCCTCCACTTT
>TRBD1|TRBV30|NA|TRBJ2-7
CAWGASRQGVSYEQYF
TGTGCCTGGGGCGCTTCTCGACAGGGCGTCTCCTACGAGCAGTACTTC
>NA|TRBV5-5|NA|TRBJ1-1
CASSWRGGVATEAFF
TGTGCCAGCAGCTGGAGGGGAGGGGTGGCCACTGAAGCTTTCTTT
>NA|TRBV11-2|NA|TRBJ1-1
CASSLDSGTEAFF
TGTGCCAGCAGCTTAGATAGCGGAACTGAAGCTTTCTTT
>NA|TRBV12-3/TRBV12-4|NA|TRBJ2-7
CASSLAEREQYF
TGTGCCAGCAGTTTAGCCGAGCGGGAGCAGTACTTC
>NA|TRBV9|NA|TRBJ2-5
CASSVDWSQETQYF
TGTGCCAGCAGCGTAGATTGGTCTCAAGAGACCCAGTACTTC
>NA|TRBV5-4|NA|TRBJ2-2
CASSSQGPNLNTGELFF
TGTGCCAGCAGCTCGCAGGGGCCTAACCTGAACACCGGGGAGCTGTTTTTT
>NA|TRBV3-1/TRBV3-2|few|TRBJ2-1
CASSQEGLISHEQFF
TGTGCCAGCAGCCAGGAGGGGTTAATCTCGCATGAGCAGTTCTTC
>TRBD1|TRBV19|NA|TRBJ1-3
CASMARDRSSGNTIYF
TGTGCCAGTATGGCCCGGGACAGGAGCTCTGGAAACACCATATATTTT
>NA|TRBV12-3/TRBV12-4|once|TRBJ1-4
CASSFQGNEKLFF
TGTGCCAGCAGTTTTCAGGGAAATGAAAAACTGTTTTTT
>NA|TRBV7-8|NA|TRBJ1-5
CASSLVSGYSNQPQHF
TGTGCCAGCAGCTTAGTGTCAGGTTATAGCAATCAGCCCCAGCATTTT
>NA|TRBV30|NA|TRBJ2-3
CAWSVYGLSTDTQYF
TGTGCCTGGAGTGTGTATGGACTCAGCACAGATACGCAGTATTTT
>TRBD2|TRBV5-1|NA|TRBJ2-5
CASETGTTVQETQYF
TGCGCCAGCGAAACCGGGACTACAGTTCAAGAGACCCAGTACTTC
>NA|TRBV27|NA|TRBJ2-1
CASSHQAGFGNEQFF
TGTGCCAGCAGTCACCAGGCGGGGTTCGGCAATGAGCAGTTCTTC
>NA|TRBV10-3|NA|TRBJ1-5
CAISEFGQNNQPQHF
TGTGCCATCAGTGAATTCGGACAGAACAATCAGCCCCAGCATTTT
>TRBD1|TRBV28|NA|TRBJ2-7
CASSLGGSGQALWGQYF
TGTGCCAGCAGTTTAGGGGGATCGGGACAGGCGCTTTGGGGGCAGTACTTC
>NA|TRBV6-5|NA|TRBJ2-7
CASRIRTDSYEQYF
TGTGCCAGCAGAATCCGGACAGACTCCTACGAGCAGTACTTC
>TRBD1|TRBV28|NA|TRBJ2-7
CASRPQGESYEQYF
TGTGCCAGCAGACCCCAGGGGGAATCCTACGAGCAGTACTTC
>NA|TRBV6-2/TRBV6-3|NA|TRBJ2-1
CASSYPGPYNEQFF
TGTGCCAGCAGTTACCCGGGCCCCTACAATGAGCAGTTCTTC
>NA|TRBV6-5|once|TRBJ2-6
CFSLPSSGANVLTF
TGTTTTAGCCTCCCCAGCTCTGGGGCCAACGTCCTGACTTTC
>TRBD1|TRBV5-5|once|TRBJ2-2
CASRGGTGGTGELFF
TGTGCCAGCAGAGGCGGGACAGGGGGAACCGGGGAGCTGTTTTTT
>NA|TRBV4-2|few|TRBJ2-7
CASSQDSSSEQYF
TGTGCCAGCAGCCAAGACTCGTCTTCCGAGCAGTACTTC
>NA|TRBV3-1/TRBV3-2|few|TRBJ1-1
CASSQGGTLRGTEAFF
TGTGCCAGCAGCCAAGGGGGGACTCTGCGGGGCACTGAAGCTTTCTTT
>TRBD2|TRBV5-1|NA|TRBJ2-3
CASSLQPSGGTDTQYF
TGCGCCAGCAGCTTGCAACCTAGCGGGGGCACAGATACGCAGTATTTT
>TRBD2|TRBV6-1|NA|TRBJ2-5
CASSEVGGEQETQYF
TGTGCCAGCAGTGAAGTCGGGGGGGAACAAGAGACCCAGTACTTC
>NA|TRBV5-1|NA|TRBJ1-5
CASNGLPQPQHF
TGCGCCAGCAACGGATTACCTCAGCCCCAGCATTTT
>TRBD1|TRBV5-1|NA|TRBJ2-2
CASSSLAGTVPTGELFF
TGCGCCAGCAGCTCCCTTGCCGGGACAGTTCCCACCGGGGAGCTGTTTTTT